This is a list of T cell receptor beta chains from one sample in a study of T cells in Graves' hyperthyroidism and ophthalmopathy. TCRdb ran MiXCR on the multiplex PCR reads and lists one entry per CDR3 protein. The table lists about 400,000 distinct CDR3 sequences, under 15% of them singletons. The sequencing sample was made of blood. These receptors were collected from a woman aged 30 to 39 with Graves' hyperthyroidism. CDR3s include the opening cysteine and the closing phenylalanine or tryptophan. D genes are given only for firm matches. Expanded clones are given a class, and other clones once, few, many or no size at all.

J: TRBJ2-5; V: TRBV10-3; size: many; D: .; CDR3: CAISGYEDTGETQYF; DNA: TGTGCCATCAGTGGATATGAGGATACCGGAGAGACCCAGTACTTC
J: TRBJ2-7; V: TRBV20-1; size: few; D: TRBD1; CDR3: CSARATGGASYEQYF; DNA: TGCAGTGCTAGAGCCACAGGGGGCGCATCCTACGAGCAGTACTTC
J: TRBJ2-5; V: TRBV20-1; size: many; D: .; CDR3: CSVREGGEETQYF; DNA: TGCAGTGTCCGAGAGGGGGGAGAAGAGACCCAGTACTTC
J: TRBJ2-7; V: TRBV20-1; size: many; D: TRBD1; CDR3: CSASPGQDSYEQYF; DNA: TGCAGTGCTAGTCCGGGACAGGACTCCTACGAGCAGTACTTC
J: TRBJ2-1; V: TRBV11-3; size: many; D: .; CDR3: CASSADSRGNEQFF; DNA: TGTGCCAGCAGCGCAGATTCCAGGGGCAATGAGCAGTTCTTC
J: TRBJ2-3; V: TRBV11-1; size: many; D: TRBD1; CDR3: CASSLLGTGPYTDTQYF; DNA: TGTGCCAGCAGCTTACTGGGGACAGGACCTTACACAGATACGCAGTATTTT
J: TRBJ2-7; V: TRBV5-4; size: few; D: TRBD2; CDR3: CASSLEAGGRNYEQYF; DNA: TGTGCCAGCAGCTTGGAAGCGGGAGGCCGAAACTACGAGCAGTACTTC
J: TRBJ2-1; V: TRBV5-8; size: .; D: TRBD2; CDR3: CASSRPFGTSGYNEQFF; DNA: TGTGCCAGCAGTAGACCCTTTGGGACTAGCGGGTACAATGAGCAGTTCTTC
J: TRBJ2-7; V: TRBV19; size: .; D: TRBD1; CDR3: CASRNSGTGHYEQYF; DNA: TGTGCCAGTCGAAATTCCGGGACAGGGCACTACGAGCAGTACTTC
J: TRBJ1-3; V: TRBV3-1; size: many; D: .; CDR3: CASSQEARSPSGNTIYF; DNA: TGTGCCAGCAGCCAAGAAGCACGAAGCCCCTCTGGAAACACCATATATTTT
J: TRBJ2-5; V: TRBV3-1; size: .; D: .; CDR3: CASSPTGRPETQYF; DNA: TGTGCCAGCAGCCCAACGGGACGGCCAGAGACCCAGTACTTC
J: TRBJ1-5; V: TRBV15; size: .; D: .; CDR3: CATSRGAVWQPQHF; DNA: TGTGCCACCAGCAGGGGTGCAGTGTGGCAGCCCCAGCATTTT
J: TRBJ1-2; V: TRBV18; size: many; D: .; CDR3: CASSPGAGVTNYGYTF; DNA: TGTGCCAGCTCACCCGGAGCCGGGGTAACAAACTATGGCTACACCTTC
J: TRBJ1-2; V: TRBV30; size: many; D: .; CDR3: CAWRGQGYGYTF; DNA: TGTGCCTGGAGAGGGCAGGGCTATGGCTACACCTTC
J: TRBJ2-5; V: TRBV20-1; size: many; D: .; CDR3: CSASPGRETQYF; DNA: TGCAGTGCTAGTCCGGGGCGGGAGACCCAGTACTTC
J: TRBJ2-1; V: TRBV15; size: .; D: .; CDR3: CATSQEALSYNEQLF; DNA: TGTGCCACCAGCCAGGAGGCTCTTTCCTACAATGAGCAGCTCTTC
J: TRBJ1-2; V: TRBV20-1; size: .; D: .; CDR3: CSARDGLAGGRDGYTF; DNA: TGCAGTGCTAGGGATGGACTAGCGGGGGGACGGGATGGCTACACCTTC
J: TRBJ2-7; V: TRBV27; size: many; D: .; CDR3: CASSLRGTPTYEQYF; DNA: TGTGCCAGCAGTTTACGCGGGACACCAACCTACGAGCAGTACTTC
J: TRBJ1-3; V: TRBV20-1; size: few; D: .; CDR3: CSARDRGSSGNTIYF; DNA: TGCAGTGCTAGAGATCGGGGTTCCTCTGGAAACACCATATATTTT
J: TRBJ1-4; V: TRBV29-1; size: few; D: TRBD1; CDR3: CSVVKGGQSNEKLFF; DNA: TGCAGCGTGGTTAAGGGGGGACAGTCTAATGAAAAACTGTTTTTT
J: TRBJ2-7; V: TRBV5-1; size: many; D: .; CDR3: CASSEKSVGPYEQYF; DNA: TGCGCCAGCAGCGAGAAGAGCGTCGGGCCCTACGAGCAGTACTTC
J: TRBJ2-7; V: TRBV6-1; size: .; D: TRBD2; CDR3: CASSELLAGGVEQYF; DNA: TGTGCCAGCAGTGAATTACTAGCGGGAGGGGTCGAGCAGTACTTC
J: TRBJ1-1; V: TRBV3-1; size: many; D: .; CDR3: CASSQDMKAFF; DNA: TGTGCCAGCAGCCAAGATATGAAAGCTTTCTTT
J: TRBJ1-6; V: TRBV18; size: many; D: .; CDR3: CASSPDARYSPLHF; DNA: TGTGCCAGCTCACCAGACGCTAGATATTCACCCCTCCACTTT
J: TRBJ2-4; V: TRBV3-1; size: .; D: .; CDR3: CASSNGGTRLQYF; DNA: TGTGCCAGCAGCAACGGGGGAACGAGGCTTCAGTACTTC
J: TRBJ2-3; V: TRBV5-1; size: .; D: TRBD2; CDR3: CASSPGTSRTDTQYF; DNA: TGTGCCAGCAGCCCCGGGACTAGTAGGACAGATACGCAGTATTTT
J: TRBJ2-7; V: TRBV7-9; size: few; D: TRBD2; CDR3: CASNGAPVGGGLGGIYEQYF; DNA: TGTGCCAGCAACGGAGCCCCCGTGGGGGGGGGACTAGGGGGGATCTACGAGCAGTACTTC
J: TRBJ2-5; V: TRBV11-1; size: many; D: .; CDR3: CASSSLAGSYQETQYF; DNA: TGTGCCAGCAGCTCCCTCGCCGGTTCGTACCAAGAGACCCAGTACTTC
J: TRBJ2-1; V: TRBV5-1; size: many; D: TRBD2; CDR3: CASSLYPGTSAYEQFF; DNA: TGCGCCAGCAGCTTGTATCCCGGGACTAGCGCGTATGAGCAGTTCTTC
J: TRBJ2-7; V: TRBV7-2; size: few; D: TRBD2; CDR3: CASSLRSGRSNYEQYF; DNA: TGTGCCAGCAGCTTAAGGAGCGGGAGGAGTAATTACGAGCAGTACTTC
J: TRBJ2-7; V: TRBV9; size: few; D: TRBD2; CDR3: CASSLIEGQEREYEQYF; DNA: TGTGCCAGCAGCCTCATTGAAGGGCAAGAGCGGGAGTACGAGCAGTACTTC
J: TRBJ2-1; V: TRBV15; size: .; D: .; CDR3: CATSRKRQGGEQFF; DNA: TGTGCCACCAGCAGAAAAAGACAGGGAGGTGAGCAGTTCTTC
J: TRBJ2-1; V: TRBV28; size: many; D: .; CDR3: CASSFLVVTKDNEQFF; DNA: TGTGCCAGCAGTTTTTTGGTCGTAACGAAGGACAATGAGCAGTTCTTC
J: TRBJ2-1; V: TRBV19; size: few; D: .; CDR3: CASSRPGTYNEQFF; DNA: TGTGCCAGTAGTCGCCCAGGGACCTACAATGAGCAGTTCTTC
J: TRBJ2-7; V: TRBV6-1; size: .; D: .; CDR3: CATGVDEQYF; DNA: TGTGCCACAGGGGTAGACGAGCAGTACTTC
J: TRBJ2-1; V: TRBV6-1; size: many; D: TRBD2; CDR3: CASRKLAGGYNEQFF; DNA: TGTGCCAGCAGGAAACTAGCGGGAGGTTACAATGAGCAGTTCTTC
J: TRBJ2-7; V: TRBV19; size: .; D: TRBD1; CDR3: CASSTTRTGGGYEQYF; DNA: TGTGCCAGTAGTACTACACGGACAGGGGGTGGATACGAGCAGTACTTC
J: TRBJ1-2; V: TRBV7-2; size: few; D: TRBD1; CDR3: CASSLAGTDYGYTF; DNA: TGTGCCAGCAGCCTAGCCGGGACAGACTATGGCTACACCTTC
J: TRBJ1-1; V: TRBV24-1; size: .; D: TRBD1; CDR3: CATGGGGIEAFF; DNA: TGTGCCACAGGAGGAGGGGGCATTGAAGCTTTCTTT
J: TRBJ2-1; V: TRBV20-1; size: many; D: TRBD2; CDR3: CSARDWEGGDNEQFF; DNA: TGCAGTGCTAGGGACTGGGAGGGTGGGGACAATGAGCAGTTCTTC
J: TRBJ1-1; V: TRBV12-3/TRBV12-4; size: few; D: .; CDR3: CASSLDPGGMNTEAFF; DNA: TGTGCCAGCAGTTTAGACCCGGGGGGTATGAACACTGAAGCTTTCTTT
J: TRBJ2-7; V: TRBV15; size: .; D: TRBD1; CDR3: CATSKEGTGGFYEQYF; DNA: TGTGCCACCAGCAAAGAAGGGACAGGGGGTTTCTACGAGCAGTACTTC
J: TRBJ1-1; V: TRBV7-6; size: many; D: TRBD1; CDR3: CASSSSSRGRMNTEAFF; DNA: TGTGCCAGCAGCTCCTCTTCCAGGGGGCGTATGAACACTGAAGCTTTCTTT
J: TRBJ1-1; V: TRBV3-1; size: many; D: .; CDR3: CASSTNAGGTEAFF; DNA: TGTGCCAGCAGCACAAATGCGGGGGGCACTGAAGCTTTCTTT
J: TRBJ2-2; V: TRBV11-2; size: few; D: .; CDR3: CASVGSSSTGELFF; DNA: TGTGCCAGCGTTGGAAGCTCGTCGACCGGGGAGCTGTTTTTT
J: TRBJ2-4; V: TRBV2; size: few; D: TRBD1; CDR3: CASRNIPGQGDKNIQYF; DNA: TGTGCCAGCAGGAATATCCCGGGACAGGGGGACAAAAACATTCAGTACTTC
J: TRBJ2-5; V: TRBV19; size: .; D: TRBD2; CDR3: CAPGGGEETQYF; DNA: TGTGCCCCCGGCGGGGGGGAAGAGACCCAGTACTTC
J: TRBJ2-1; V: TRBV24-1; size: many; D: TRBD2; CDR3: CATSDSGLAGGGNSYNEQFF; DNA: TGTGCCACCAGTGATTCCGGGTTAGCGGGAGGCGGAAACTCCTACAATGAGCAGTTCTTC
J: TRBJ2-3; V: TRBV7-2; size: many; D: TRBD1; CDR3: CASSHPSTGAHTDTQYF; DNA: TGTGCCAGCAGCCATCCTTCTACAGGGGCCCACACAGATACGCAGTATTTT
J: TRBJ2-5; V: TRBV6-2/TRBV6-3; size: many; D: TRBD1; CDR3: CASSWGQGGQETQYF; DNA: TGTGCCAGCAGTTGGGGACAGGGAGGGCAAGAGACCCAGTACTTC
J: TRBJ2-2; V: TRBV11-2; size: .; D: .; CDR3: CASSSGPGNTGELFF; DNA: TGTGCCAGCAGCTCTGGACCAGGGAACACCGGGGAGCTGTTTTTT